This is a list of T cell receptor beta chains from one sample in a study of T cell repertoires in cytomegalovirus infection. No antigen has been assigned to these receptors. TCRdb ran MiXCR on the reads and lists one entry per CDR3 protein. The data contain roughly 90,000 distinct CDR3 sequences, more than 20% of them singletons. Sequenced material: CD8+ T cells from cultured PBMCs, taken from culture after CMV antigen stimulation. The receptor set was obtained from a human donor in good health (CMV status not recorded). Some clones in this sample may be carry-over from other donors' samples. Both conserved end residues are part of each CDR3. The D gene is left open where the match is weak. Part of the rows lack a size; the others show once, few, many or a class for expanded clones.

v_gene	j_gene	d_gene	abundance	CDR3aa	CDR3nt
TRBV13	TRBJ2-7	-	few	CASSPTPQVTYEQYF	TGTGCCAGCAGCCCCACTCCACAGGTTACCTACGAGCAGTACTTC
TRBV7-6	TRBJ2-5	TRBD2	many	CASSLRLAGRETQYF	TGTGCCAGCAGCTTAAGACTAGCGGGCAGGGAGACCCAGTACTTC
TRBV4-2	TRBJ2-3	TRBD2	-	CASSQDLRGGGTDTQYF	TGTGCCAGCAGCCAAGATTTGCGGGGGGGCGGCACAGATACGCAGTATTTT
TRBV7-2	TRBJ2-2	-	many	CASSLAEGVITGELFF	TGTGCCAGCAGCTTAGCAGAGGGGGTCATCACCGGGGAGCTGTTTTTT
TRBV6-5	TRBJ1-2	-	-	CASRTDPTVWGNGYTF	TGTGCCAGCAGAACCGACCCCACGGTATGGGGGAATGGCTACACCTTC
TRBV7-2	TRBJ1-6	-	many	CASEDVTYNSPLHF	TGTGCCAGCGAGGACGTCACGTATAATTCACCCCTCCACTTT
TRBV9	TRBJ1-1	-	-	CASSVVETGNTEAFF	TGTGCCAGCAGCGTAGTGGAGACTGGGAACACTGAAGCTTTCTTT
TRBV12-3/TRBV12-4	TRBJ2-1	-	many	CASSFGTDDNEQFF	TGTGCCAGCAGCTTCGGGACGGACGACAATGAGCAGTTCTTC
TRBV27	TRBJ2-7	TRBD1	-	CASLGQGAYEQYF	TGTGCCAGCCTGGGACAGGGAGCCTACGAGCAGTACTTC
TRBV12-3/TRBV12-4	TRBJ2-3	-	few	CASSSKDPQPLADTQYF	TGTGCCAGCAGTTCTAAGGACCCCCAGCCCCTCGCAGATACGCAGTATTTT
TRBV7-2	TRBJ1-1	-	many	CASSLARGADEAFF	TGTGCCAGCAGCTTAGCGAGGGGGGCGGATGAAGCTTTCTTT
TRBV11-3	TRBJ2-3	-	many	CASSWYLAEGTDTQYF	TGTGCCAGCAGCTGGTACTTAGCGGAGGGCACAGATACGCAGTATTTT
TRBV29-1	TRBJ1-1	TRBD1	-	CSVEGQAEEAFF	TGCAGCGTTGAGGGACAGGCTGAGGAAGCTTTCTTT
TRBV30	TRBJ1-1	-	-	CAWAPGANTEAFF	TGTGCCTGGGCCCCCGGGGCGAACACTGAAGCTTTCTTT
TRBV27	TRBJ2-7	-	-	CASSSGQDEQYF	TGTGCCAGCAGTTCGGGACAAGACGAGCAGTACTTC
TRBV19	TRBJ2-7	-	few	CASSLGGYSYEQYF	TGTGCCAGTAGTCTGGGCGGATACTCCTACGAGCAGTACTTC
TRBV15	TRBJ1-1	-	many	CATSRVPGADTEAFF	TGTGCCACCAGCAGAGTGCCCGGGGCTGATACTGAAGCTTTCTTT
TRBV7-9	TRBJ2-3	-	-	CASRPLVGASTDTQYF	TGTGCCAGCAGACCCCTGGTGGGGGCCAGCACAGATACGCAGTATTTT
TRBV6-2/TRBV6-3	TRBJ2-1	-	-	CASSYSGRLVGNEQFF	TGTGCCAGCAGTTACTCTGGGCGTTTAGTAGGGAATGAGCAGTTCTTC
TRBV10-2	TRBJ2-7	-	once	CASSDISPSYEQYF	TGCGCCAGCAGTGACATAAGTCCCTCCTACGAGCAGTACTTC
TRBV6-1	TRBJ1-1	-	-	CASRKAGNTEAFF	TGTGCCAGCAGAAAGGCGGGGAACACTGAAGCTTTCTTT
TRBV5-1	TRBJ1-4	-	-	CASSFKGDREKLFF	TGCGCCAGCAGCTTCAAGGGAGATCGGGAAAAACTGTTTTTT
TRBV15	TRBJ1-4	TRBD1	once	CATSSDLGQGNEKLFF	TGTGCCACCAGCAGTGATCTGGGACAGGGGAATGAAAAACTGTTTTTT
TRBV12-3/TRBV12-4	TRBJ1-6	TRBD1	few	CASSSTGQGVSPLHF	TGTGCCAGCAGTTCCACCGGACAGGGAGTTTCACCCCTCCACTTT
TRBV28	TRBJ2-6	-	-	CASSFGKVSGANVLTF	TGTGCCAGCAGTTTCGGGAAGGTCTCTGGGGCCAACGTCCTGACTTTC
TRBV6-2/TRBV6-3	TRBJ2-7	TRBD2	few	CASNPGTSGRGYEQYF	TGTGCCAGCAATCCCGGGACTAGCGGGAGAGGTTACGAGCAGTACTTC
TRBV9	TRBJ1-5	-	-	CASSVDSRRDAPQHF	TGTGCCAGCAGCGTAGACTCTCGACGAGACGCCCCCCAGCATTTT
TRBV7-6	TRBJ2-7	-	-	CASSLVGDSYEQYF	TGTGCCAGCAGCTTAGTCGGCGACTCCTACGAGCAGTACTTC
TRBV20-1	TRBJ2-1	-	-	CSASNSGGPTYNEQFF	TGCAGTGCTAGTAACTCTGGCGGGCCCACCTACAATGAGCAGTTCTTC
TRBV6-5	TRBJ1-6	-	few	CASSYSNSPLHF	TGTGCCAGCAGTTACTCGAATTCACCCCTCCACTTT
TRBV11-3	TRBJ2-1	-	many	CASSLGYDEQFF	TGTGCCAGCAGCTTAGGATACGATGAGCAGTTCTTC
TRBV28	TRBJ2-1	-	-	CASSLEGTYNEQFF	TGTGCCAGCAGTTTGGAGGGGACATACAATGAGCAGTTCTTC
TRBV7-2	TRBJ2-3	TRBD2	many	CASSLGSGGADTQYF	TGTGCCAGCAGCTTAGGGAGCGGGGGGGCAGATACGCAGTATTTT
TRBV6-5	TRBJ2-7	-	-	CASSYRPTPPYEQYF	TGTGCCAGCAGTTACAGGCCGACTCCACCCTACGAGCAGTACTTC
TRBV7-9	TRBJ2-3	-	many	CASSLRRLGRTDTQYF	TGTGCCAGCAGCTTAAGACGACTGGGACGAACAGATACGCAGTATTTT
TRBV6-1	TRBJ2-5	TRBD1	few	CASMGTGLIEETQYF	TGTGCCAGCATGGGGACAGGGTTGATTGAAGAGACCCAGTACTTC
TRBV5-4	TRBJ1-1	-	-	CASSFGEYSEAFF	TGTGCCAGCAGCTTTGGGGAATACAGTGAAGCTTTCTTT
TRBV27	TRBJ2-5	-	-	CASSLLTGSEETQYF	TGTGCCAGCAGTTTACTGACAGGCTCCGAAGAGACCCAGTACTTC
TRBV28	TRBJ2-7	TRBD1	many	CASSFSDRGTPYEQYF	TGTGCCAGCAGTTTCTCCGACAGGGGGACCCCCTACGAGCAGTACTTC
TRBV7-2	TRBJ2-7	-	many	CASSSAGFSYEQYF	TGTGCCAGCAGCTCCGCTGGTTTTTCCTACGAGCAGTACTTC
TRBV19	TRBJ2-7	TRBD1	-	CASSTSGQQFPAFYEQYF	TGTGCCAGTAGTACCTCGGGACAGCAGTTCCCAGCGTTCTACGAGCAGTACTTC
TRBV7-6	TRBJ2-3	TRBD2	many	CASSLTAGATDTQYF	TGTGCCAGCAGCTTGACAGCGGGAGCCACAGATACGCAGTATTTT
TRBV2	TRBJ1-1	-	few	CASSEWGAGTEAFF	TGTGCCAGCAGTGAGTGGGGGGCGGGTACTGAAGCTTTCTTT
TRBV6-2/TRBV6-3	TRBJ2-3	TRBD2	-	CASSYPGTSGSDTQYF	TGTGCCAGCAGTTACCCCGGGACTAGCGGATCAGATACGCAGTATTTT
TRBV20-1	TRBJ2-3	TRBD2	-	CSANLVGREGPADTQYF	TGCAGTGCTAACCTCGTGGGACGGGAGGGCCCAGCAGATACGCAGTATTTT
TRBV7-3	TRBJ1-1	-	-	CASSSYPGNEAFF	TGTGCCAGCAGCTCCTACCCCGGGAATGAAGCTTTCTTT
TRBV6-5	TRBJ1-1	TRBD1	few	CASSRPRDRVTEAFF	TGTGCCAGCAGTCGCCCCCGGGACAGGGTCACTGAAGCTTTCTTT